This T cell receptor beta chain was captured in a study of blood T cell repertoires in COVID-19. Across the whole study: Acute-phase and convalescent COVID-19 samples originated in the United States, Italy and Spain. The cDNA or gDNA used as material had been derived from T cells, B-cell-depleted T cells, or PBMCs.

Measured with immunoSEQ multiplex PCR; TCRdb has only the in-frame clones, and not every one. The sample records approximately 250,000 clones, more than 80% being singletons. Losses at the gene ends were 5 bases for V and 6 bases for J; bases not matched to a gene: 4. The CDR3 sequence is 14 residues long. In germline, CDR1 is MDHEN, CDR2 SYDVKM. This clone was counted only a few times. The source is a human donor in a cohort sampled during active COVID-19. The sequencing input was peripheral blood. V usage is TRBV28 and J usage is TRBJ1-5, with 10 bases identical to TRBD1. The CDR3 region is CASSTGQGFQPQHF. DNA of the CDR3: TGTGCCAGCAGTACGGGACAGGGGTTTCAGCCCCAGCATTTT.